This TCR beta chain was identified in a study of blood T cell repertoires in COVID-19. Overall study context: Specimens from acute and convalescent COVID-19 originated in the United States, Italy and Spain.

V was clipped by 0 bases and J by 1 base, with 9 bases between them. The CDR3 runs to 15 residues. Germline values: CDR1 MNHEY, CDR2 SVGAGI. As originally analysed: The authors estimated nucleated cell counts from reference gene primer amplification. The method was immunoSEQ multiplex PCR; TCRdb's version includes in-frame clones alone and lacks a portion of them. V, J and clone size reflect that table, while D and trimming were determined from the DNA. The data hold approximately 220,000 clones, with 80% to 90% observed a single time. Participants, about 18 to 100 years old, spanned fewer than 30 US areas. It was within 2 weeks before study entry that exposed participants met a COVID-19 case.

Input material: PBMCs or T cells enriched from blood (not recorded which). The TCR comes from a woman in her fifties or sixties who had been exposed to COVID-19. The V call is TRBV6-5, the J call TRBJ1-1; D gene uncertain. CDR3 region: CASSYSGGRNTEAFF. The CDR3 nucleotides are TGTGCCAGCAGTTACTCTGGCGGCCGGAACACTGAAGCTTTCTTT.